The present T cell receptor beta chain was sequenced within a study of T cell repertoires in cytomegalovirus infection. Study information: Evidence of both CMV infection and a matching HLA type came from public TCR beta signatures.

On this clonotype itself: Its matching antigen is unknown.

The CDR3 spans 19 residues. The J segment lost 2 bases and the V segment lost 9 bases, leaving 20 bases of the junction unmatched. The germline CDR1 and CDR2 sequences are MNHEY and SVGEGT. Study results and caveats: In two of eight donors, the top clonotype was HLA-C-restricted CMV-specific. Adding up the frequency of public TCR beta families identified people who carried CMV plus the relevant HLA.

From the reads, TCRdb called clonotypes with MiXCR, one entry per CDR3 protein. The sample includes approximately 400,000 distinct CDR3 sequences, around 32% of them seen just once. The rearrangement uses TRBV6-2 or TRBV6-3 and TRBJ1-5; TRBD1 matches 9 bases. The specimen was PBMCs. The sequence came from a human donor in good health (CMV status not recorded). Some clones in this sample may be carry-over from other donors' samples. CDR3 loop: CASLPGDREAIVGNQPQHF. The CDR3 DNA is TGTGCCAGTCTCCCCGGGGACAGGGAAGCGATCGTCGGCAATCAGCCCCAGCATTTT.